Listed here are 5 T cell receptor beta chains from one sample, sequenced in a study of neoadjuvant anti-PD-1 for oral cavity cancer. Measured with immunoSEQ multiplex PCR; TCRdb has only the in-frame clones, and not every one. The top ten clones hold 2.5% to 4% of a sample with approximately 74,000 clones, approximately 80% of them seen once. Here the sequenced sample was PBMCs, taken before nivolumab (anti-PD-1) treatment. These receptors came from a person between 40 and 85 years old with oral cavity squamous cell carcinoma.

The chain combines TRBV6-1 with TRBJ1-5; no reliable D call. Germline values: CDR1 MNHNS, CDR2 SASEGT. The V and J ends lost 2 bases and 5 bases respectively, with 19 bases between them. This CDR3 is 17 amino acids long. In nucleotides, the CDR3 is TGTGCCAGCAGTGAATATAGAGTGGTGGGGATAGATCAGCCCCAGCATTTT. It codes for CASSEYRVVGIDQPQHF.

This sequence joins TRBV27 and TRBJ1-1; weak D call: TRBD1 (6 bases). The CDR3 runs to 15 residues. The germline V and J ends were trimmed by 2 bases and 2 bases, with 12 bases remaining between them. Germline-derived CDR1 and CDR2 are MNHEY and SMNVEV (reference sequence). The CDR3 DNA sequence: TGTGCCAGCAGTTTAACAGGGTGGAAAAACACTGAAGCTTTCTTT. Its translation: CASSLTGWKNTEAFF.

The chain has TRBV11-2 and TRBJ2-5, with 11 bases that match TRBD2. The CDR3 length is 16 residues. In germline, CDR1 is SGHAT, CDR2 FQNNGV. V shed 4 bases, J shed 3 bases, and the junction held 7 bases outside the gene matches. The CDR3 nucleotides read TGTGCCAGCAGCTCCGGACTAGCGGGCGCAGAAGAGACCCAGTACTTC. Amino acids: CASSSGLAGAEETQYF.

The CDR3: CASSLELGNEQFF. DNA of the CDR3: TGCGCCAGCAGCTTGGAGCTAGGTAATGAGCAGTTCTTC. This chain connects TRBV5-1 to TRBJ2-1; no definite D call. Germline CDR1 and CDR2: SGHRS and YFSETQ. The ends were cut back, 0 bases at V and 7 bases at J, with 8 bases in the middle. The CDR3 extends over 13 amino acids. The full variable domain, its missing parts supplied by reference TRBV5-1 and TRBJ2-1, is KAGVTQTPRYLIKTRGQQVTLSCSPISGHRSVSWYQQTPGQGLQFLFEYFSETQRNKGNFPGRFSGRQFSNSRSEMNVSTLELGDSALYLCASSLELGNEQFFGPGTRLTVL.

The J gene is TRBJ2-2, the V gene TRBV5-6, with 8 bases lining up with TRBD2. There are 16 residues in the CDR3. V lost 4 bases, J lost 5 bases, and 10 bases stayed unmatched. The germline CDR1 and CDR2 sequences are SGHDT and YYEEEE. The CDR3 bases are TGTGCCAGCAGCCGGGACGGCGGGAGGCCGACCGGGGAGCTGTTTTTT. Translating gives CASSRDGGRPTGELFF.